This T cell receptor beta chain was found in a study of blood T cell repertoires in COVID-19. At the level of the study: Specimens from acute and convalescent COVID-19 originated in the United States, Italy and Spain. From T cells, B-cell-depleted T cells, or PBMCs came the material, which was cDNA or gDNA.

Per the study methods: Reference gene primer amplification gave estimated nucleated cell counts. The assay was immunoSEQ multiplex PCR, and TCRdb's table has in-frame clones only and misses some. V and J calls and clone size are as listed in that table; D and trimming were resolved from the DNA. The sample lists around 140,000 clones; around 87% were seen once. This clone was found a few times. Looked up from germline, CDR1 is MNHEY and CDR2 is SVGEGT. The CDR3 is 12 amino acids. V lost 1 base and J 6 bases, leaving 4 bases between the germline ends. Sequenced material: peripheral blood. The chain uses TRBV6-2 or TRBV6-3 and TRBJ1-5, with D hard to call. This TCR was recovered from a man older than 75 with acute or convalescent COVID-19. The CDR3 nucleotides read TGTGCCAGCAGTTACTTCAGTCAGCCCCAGCATTTT. This gives the protein CASSYFSQPQHF.